This T cell receptor beta chain was identified during a study of T cell clusters in autoimmune cytopenias. On the study more broadly: TRB sequencing had a median approximately 50,000 reads and about 2,400 distinct clonotypes per sample. The study, taken as a whole, reports: Primary autoimmune cytopenia patients seemingly lacked the physiological T cell clusters found in healthy donors. Healthy donors had approximately 3.3-fold more exclusive TRB clusters than active autoimmune hepatitis patients.

The CDR3 is made up of 12 amino acids. Per germline, CDR1 MNHEY and CDR2 SMNVEV (reference sequence). One tube held mixed TRB-A and TRB-B primer pools for touch-down PCR. TCRdb reanalyzed the multiplex PCR reads and collapses them to one entry per CDR3 protein, without DNA. Its clone listing holds 12,000 or so distinct CDR3 sequences. Judged by frequency, this clonotype is medium-sized. Its antigen is unknown. TRB amplification used 200 to 250 ng of peripheral blood genomic DNA. This TCR came from a human donor with an autoimmune cytopenia or autoimmune hepatitis (not recorded which). The sequenced material came from peripheral blood. This rearrangement joins TRBV27 to TRBJ2-3; TCRdb selects TRBD1, and the lack of DNA leaves this call unchecked. The chain's CDR3 is CASSSLVDTQYF.